The source of this T cell receptor (beta chain) is a study of tumor-infiltrating lymphocytes in primary liver carcinoma. With a constant-region primer, TCR beta cDNA was made from approximately 510 ng of total RNA. TCR beta libraries came from three nested multiplex PCR rounds using slightly modified ARM-PCR. Each CDR3 protein gets one entry after TCRdb re-called the multiplex PCR reads with MiXCR. The sample lists about 100,000 distinct CDR3 sequences, approximately 70% occurring once. Of note for this clonotype: Germline is not matched at one junction end, which may reflect a read error.

Unsorted bulk tissue (about 18-30 mg) underwent RNA and DNA co-extraction. The sequencing input was liver tumor tissue from sampling region 2. Subset described: tumor region T2, inferior pole. The TCR sequence derives from a woman in her sixties with primary liver carcinoma and hepatitis B virus infection.

CDR3: CDSSYPSGRAKGELFF. DNA for the CDR3: TGTGACAGCAGTTATCCTAGTGGGAGGGCCAAGGGGGAGCTGTTTTTT. This chain joins TRBV6-2 or TRBV6-3 and TRBJ2-2, with TRBD2 identical over 7 bases. Germline CDR1 reads MNHEY; CDR2 reads SVGEGT. The CDR3 has 16 residues.